The 28 T cell receptor beta chains given below trace back to one sample, sequenced in a study of identical twins. TCRdb re-called the 5' RACE reads through MiXCR, storing one row per CDR3 protein. The sample includes some 230,000 distinct CDR3 sequences, about 6.7% seen only once; the top ten take roughly 15%. This sample also appeared in a second study, on T cells expressing NK-cell markers.

The source material was CD8+ T cells sorted from blood. The receptors stem from a young woman in good health.

This clonotype was recorded at least ten times. The rearrangement links TRBV11-1 to TRBJ2-3, with TRBD2 identical over 12 bases. The junction had 21 bases not matched to a gene; V was cut back by 5 bases and J by 6 bases. Germline CDR1 reads SGHAT; CDR2 reads FQDESV (reference sequence). This CDR3 has 20 residues. The CDR3 is CASSPLSRLAGGPFGDTQYF. CDR3 bases: TGTGCCAGCAGCCCATTATCGCGTCTAGCGGGAGGGCCGTTTGGGGATACGCAGTATTTT.

In its sample, this clonotype was seen a few times. The chain joins TRBV19 to TRBJ1-1; no clear D. The CDR3 is made up of 12 amino acids. Germline V gene data show CDR1 as LNHDA and CDR2 as SQIVND (reference sequence). V was pared by 4 bases and J by 7 bases, with 10 bases between. The DNA of the CDR3 is TGTGCCAGTAGTAGTTCACTGGATGAAGCTTTCTTT. It specifies CASSSSLDEAFF.

The chain uses TRBV20-1 and TRBJ1-1; no clear D gene. Germline CDR1 is DFQATT and CDR2 is SNEGSKA (reference sequence). The ends were cut back, 0 bases at V and 1 base at J, with 18 bases in the middle. This CDR3 is built from 17 residues. The CDR3 region has the DNA TGCAGTGCTAGAGAACCTCCCGTAAAGTGGACGAACACTGAAGCTTTCTTT. Encoded protein: CSAREPPVKWTNTEAFF.

This clonotype was counted at least ten times. The rearrangement uses TRBV10-3 and TRBJ2-7, with TRBD1 matching over 9 bases. CDR1 ENHRY and CDR2 SYGVKD come from the germline V gene. The CDR3 runs to 16 residues. Germline trimming cut 0 bases from V and 1 base from J; bases unmatched to any gene: 4. The CDR3 sequence is CAISESGTGPSYEQYF. The CDR3, as DNA: TGTGCCATCAGTGAGTCCGGGACAGGGCCTTCCTACGAGCAGTACTTC.

This clonotype has just a few counts. The rearrangement links TRBV6-1 to TRBJ1-5; no firm D call. CDR1 and CDR2 from the germline V gene are MNHNS and SASEGT. The CDR3 is 13 residues long. V gave up 5 bases and J gave up 4 bases, with 9 bases separating them. The DNA of the CDR3 is TGTGCCAGCAGTCGGGATTATAATCAGCCCCAGCATTTT. It yields the protein CASSRDYNQPQHF.

This clonotype was observed at least ten times. The chain is built from TRBV12-3 or TRBV12-4 and TRBJ1-3, with TRBD1 matching over 7 bases. This CDR3 comprises 15 residues. The J segment lost 2 bases and the V segment lost 5 bases, leaving 6 bases of the junction unmatched. The DNA of the CDR3 is TGTGCCAGCAGTCGGGACAGCCAAGCTGGAAACACCATATATTTT. Its protein product is CASSRDSQAGNTIYF.

The table lists this clonotype with a few counts. The V call is TRBV9, the J call TRBJ2-3, with a weak D call TRBD2 (6 bases). Germline CDR1 reads SGDLS; CDR2 reads YYNGEE. Trimming shortened V by 0 bases and J by 6 bases, and 8 bases separated the two germline ends. This CDR3 contains 13 residues. CDR3 DNA: TGTGCCAGCAGCGTAGGAGGAGGGGATACGCAGTATTTT. Translating it yields CASSVGGGDTQYF.

This clonotype was counted ten times or more. The rearrangement joins TRBV12-3 or TRBV12-4 to TRBJ2-7, with 11 bases that match TRBD2. The CDR3 covers 16 residues. The J segment lost 3 bases and the V segment lost 6 bases, leaving 10 bases of the junction unmatched. The CDR3 loop is CASSPLLAGEVYEQYF. The CDR3 nucleotides read TGTGCCAGCAGCCCCTTACTAGCGGGAGAAGTCTACGAGCAGTACTTC.

In this sample, this clonotype turned up a few times. The chain recombines TRBV4-1 with TRBJ2-6; D gene unclear. This CDR3 is 18 amino acids long. V was trimmed by 0 bases and J by 4 bases, leaving 16 bases between them. Germline CDR1 MGHRA, CDR2 YSYEKL. The CDR3, as DNA: TGCGCCAGCAGCCAAGATGAATGGGGATCCTCCGGGGCCAACGTCCTGACTTTC. Its protein is CASSQDEWGSSGANVLTF.

This clonotype has only a few counts. The gene calls are TRBV6-1 and TRBJ2-7; tentatively, D is TRBD1 (5 bases). The CDR3 covers 16 residues. Trimming removed 4 bases at V and 6 bases at J, with 22 bases between. CDR1 and CDR2 (germline): MNHNS, SASEGT. The CDR3 DNA reads as TGTGCCAGCAGTGCCGACAAGTTGGGGAAGGGGCTCGAGCAGTACTTC. This gives the protein CASSADKLGKGLEQYF.

V gene TRBV7-8 combines with J gene TRBJ1-2, with no clear D. This CDR3 region has 10 residues. Trimming stripped 8 bases from V and 7 bases from J, with 8 bases between. Germline V gene data show CDR1 as SGHVS and CDR2 as FQNEAQ. CDR3 DNA sequence: TGTGCCAGCGGAGGTGCTGGCTACACCTTC. As protein: CASGGAGYTF.

The table lists this clonotype with many counts. This chain joins TRBV20-1 and TRBJ2-7, with 11 bases aligning to TRBD2. The CDR3 length is 15 residues. V shed 7 bases, J shed 4 bases, and the junction held 12 bases outside the gene matches. In germline, CDR1 is DFQATT, CDR2 SNEGSKA (reference sequence). The CDR3 reads CSVPQGTSGLYEQYF. CDR3 nucleotides: TGCAGTGTTCCACAAGGGACTAGCGGTCTATACGAGCAGTACTTC.

This clonotype turned up a few times. The chain employs TRBV12-3 or TRBV12-4 and TRBJ2-7, with 8 bases that match TRBD2. The CDR3 length is 17 residues. The V gene end was trimmed by 1 base and the J gene end by 4 bases; junction bases not matched to a gene: 12. The CDR3 bases are TGTGCCAGCAGTTTAGGCTCCGGGACTAGGGTTTTGTACGAGCAGTACTTC. Its translation: CASSLGSGTRVLYEQYF.

V gene TRBV14 combines with J gene TRBJ2-1, with D possibly being TRBD1 (6 bases). The CDR3 runs 15 residues. Germline V gives CDR1 SGHDN, CDR2 FVKESK. The germline V and J ends were trimmed by 4 bases and 10 bases, with 20 bases remaining between them. The CDR3, as DNA: TGTGCCAGCAGCCTTACGGGACACCTCGTTCGGGAGCAGTTCTTC. It codes for CASSLTGHLVREQFF. The whole variable domain, remainder taken from reference TRBV14 and TRBJ2-1, is EAGVTQFPSHSVIEKGQTVTLRCDPISGHDNLYWYRRVMGKEIKFLLHFVKESKQDESGMPNNRFLAERTGGTYSTLKVQPAELEDSGVYFCASSLTGHLVREQFFGPGTRLTVL.

This chain links TRBV20-1 with TRBJ2-1, with TRBD2 as a possible D gene (5 bases). The length of the CDR3 is 15 residues. Trimming shortened V by 6 bases and J by 2 bases, and 17 bases separated the two germline ends. Germline loops: CDR1 DFQATT, CDR2 SNEGSKA (reference sequence). Written as DNA, the CDR3 is TGCAGTGCCCGAGGGCTTTTGACTGCCTACAATGAGCAGTTCTTC. This translates into CSARGLLTAYNEQFF.

This clonotype was picked up many times. This rearrangement joins TRBV15 to TRBJ2-3; 7 nucleotides align to TRBD2. V gave up 0 bases and J gave up 2 bases; unmatched junction bases: 2. The CDR3 spans 15 residues. Germline V gives CDR1 LNHNV, CDR2 YYDKDF (reference sequence). Here the CDR3 reads CATSRDKRDTDTQYF. The CDR3, as DNA: TGTGCCACCAGCAGAGATAAGCGGGACACAGATACGCAGTATTTT.

The chain joins TRBV19 to TRBJ2-3; D not resolved. With 5 bases removed from V and 1 base from J, the gap between germline ends came to 10 bases. Germline CDR1 LNHDA, CDR2 SQIVND (reference sequence). The CDR3 totals 14 residues. The CDR3 nucleotides read TGTGCCAGTAGTGTAGGGCATGGCACAGATACGCAGTATTTT. It is translated as CASSVGHGTDTQYF.

The V call is TRBV27, the J call TRBJ1-4; D is unresolved. Germline-derived CDR1 and CDR2 are MNHEY and SMNVEV (reference sequence). V lost 1 base to trimming and J lost 5 bases, with 11 bases between them. This CDR3 is built from 15 residues. The CDR3 DNA sequence: TGTGCCAGCAGTTTATTCTTGAGGAAAAATGAAAAACTGTTTTTT. This translates into CASSLFLRKNEKLFF. The whole variable domain, remainder taken from reference TRBV27 and TRBJ1-4, is EAQVTQNPRYLITVTGKKLTVTCSQNMNHEYMSWYRQDPGLGLRQIYYSMNVEVTDKGDVPEGYKVSRKEKRNFPLILESPSPNQTSLYFCASSLFLRKNEKLFFGSGTQLSVL.

The sample holds one count of this clonotype. The V and J genes are TRBV20-1 and TRBJ2-1; TRBD2 matches at 8 bases. This CDR3 is built from 16 residues. J lost 5 bases, V lost 5 bases, and 14 bases had no gene match. From germline, CDR1 is DFQATT and CDR2 SNEGSKA (reference sequence). This CDR3 reads CSAGPASGLIDNEQFF. The CDR3 DNA reads TGCAGTGCTGGGCCAGCTAGCGGGCTGATAGACAATGAGCAGTTCTTC.

This clonotype was recorded at least ten times. The CDR3 loop reads CASSSGIAKNIQYF. CDR3 in DNA: TGTGCCAGCAGCTCAGGGATAGCCAAAAACATTCAGTACTTC. The V call is TRBV7-9, the J call TRBJ2-4, with D tentatively TRBD1 (5 bases). The CDR3 is made up of 14 amino acids. The V end was cut by 4 bases, the J end by 0 bases, with 7 bases between. Germline assignment: CDR1 SEHNR and CDR2 FQNEAQ (reference sequence).

This clonotype was seen more than once but under ten times. The chain couples TRBV12-3 or TRBV12-4 to TRBJ2-1; tentative D call: TRBD1 (5 bases). V was pared by 5 bases and J by 3 bases, with 14 bases between. There are 15 residues in the CDR3. This CDR3 is CASSPGRGFYNEQFF. The CDR3 DNA sequence: TGTGCCAGCAGTCCTGGAAGGGGATTCTACAATGAGCAGTTCTTC.

There are a few counts of this clonotype. The chain has TRBV7-9 and TRBJ2-5; TRBD2 aligns across 7 bases. The V gene end was trimmed by 5 bases and the J gene end by 3 bases; junction bases not matched to a gene: 3. The CDR3 has 13 amino acids. Germline CDR1 and CDR2: SEHNR and FQNEAQ (reference sequence). The DNA for the CDR3 is TGTGCCAGCAGCCTGAGCGGGGAAGAGACCCAGTACTTC. This encodes CASSLSGEETQYF. The whole variable domain, remainder taken from reference TRBV7-9 and TRBJ2-5, is DTGVSQNPRHKITKRGQNVTFRCDPISEHNRLYWYRQTLGQGPEFLTYFQNEAQLEKSRLLSDRFSAERPKGSFSTLEIQRTEQGDSAMYLCASSLSGEETQYFGPGTRLLVL.

This clonotype has just a few counts. V gene TRBV2 combines with J gene TRBJ2-3; D remains ambiguous. This CDR3 region has 13 residues. V lost 3 bases and J lost 6, with 10 bases in between. Per germline, CDR1 SNHLY and CDR2 FYNNEI. In nucleotides, the CDR3 is TGTGCCAGCAGTGATTTCTGGGGTGATACGCAGTATTTT. This translates into CASSDFWGDTQYF.

The chain joins TRBV20-1 to TRBJ2-1; TRBD2 matches at 13 bases. The CDR3 loop spans 20 amino acids. J gave up 0 bases and V 7 bases, and 18 bases lay outside the gene matches. Germline V gene data show CDR1 as DFQATT and CDR2 as SNEGSKA (reference sequence). CDR3 in amino acids: CSVTSLGTSGAFSSYNEQFF. For the CDR3, the DNA is TGCAGTGTTACCTCCCTCGGGACTAGCGGGGCCTTTAGCTCCTACAATGAGCAGTTCTTC.

The V and J genes are TRBV20-1 and TRBJ2-7; 8 bases are a match to TRBD1. Per germline, CDR1 DFQATT and CDR2 SNEGSKA (reference sequence). Trimming removed 5 bases from V and 6 bases from J; junction bases left unmatched: 6. The CDR3 contains 12 residues. DNA for the CDR3: TGCAGTGCTCAGGGGGCAGGTGGCGAGCAGTACTTC. This encodes CSAQGAGGEQYF.

The gene calls are TRBV12-5 and TRBJ2-7, with 11 bases identical to TRBD2. In germline, CDR1 is LGHNT, CDR2 FRNRAP. The CDR3 is made up of 15 amino acids. V lost 5 bases and J lost 4; bases outside the gene matches: 7. In DNA, the CDR3 is TGTGCTAGTGGTGCCACGGGGACTAGCGGATACGAGCAGTACTTC. This encodes CASGATGTSGYEQYF.

This clonotype was observed a few times. The chain uses TRBV27 and TRBJ1-3; D uncertain. The CDR3 runs to 11 residues. CDR1 and CDR2 (germline): MNHEY, SMNVEV (reference sequence). V was shortened by 4 bases and J by 6 bases, with 4 bases between the two germline ends. The CDR3 DNA follows: TGTGCCAGCAGTTCAGTAAACACCATATATTTT. Its protein is CASSSVNTIYF.

This clonotype has at least ten counts. This chain links TRBV6-2 or TRBV6-3 with TRBJ2-1; D tentatively fits TRBD1 or TRBD2 (5 bases each). This CDR3 spans 16 amino acids. With 0 bases removed from V and 0 bases from J, the gap between germline ends came to 9 bases. The germline CDR1 and CDR2 sequences are MNHEY and SVGEGT. CDR3: CASSYSIGASYNEQFF. CDR3 coding DNA: TGTGCCAGCAGTTACTCGATCGGGGCCTCCTACAATGAGCAGTTCTTC.